The 14 T cell receptor beta chains below were found in one sample sequenced in a study of neurological immune-mediated disorders (dated by TCRdb to between 2019 and 2020). The library was obtained by 5' RACE. The instrument given in TCRdb is Illumina HiSeq 2500. In TCRdb, the public reads were trimmed at Q25 with fastp and aligned with MiXCR, with productive beta chains retained. A single entry per CDR3 protein holds the most common genes and DNA from its merged rows. The sample includes 25,000 to 30,000 distinct CDR3 sequences, with under 8% observed a single time. The top ten hold about 8.1% of the sample. Sequencing was done on a sample of PBMCs. The receptors were sampled from a woman in her 50s in good health.

This clonotype was seen many times. The CDR3 sequence is CASSFLLQTQYF. The CDR3 nucleotides are TGTGCCAGCAGCTTCCTCCTCCAGACCCAGTACTTC. The genes are TRBV5-8 and TRBJ2-5; no definite D call. This CDR3 spans 12 amino acids. From germline, CDR1 is SGHTS and CDR2 YDEGEE. V was clipped by 2 bases and J by 6 bases, with 8 bases between them.

This clonotype was detected ten times or more. The V gene is TRBV20-1, the J gene TRBJ1-1; TRBD1 matches at 8 bases. With V trimmed by 6 bases and J by 4 bases, 4 bases remained unmatched. Germline CDR1 and CDR2: DFQATT and SNEGSKA (reference sequence). CDR3 size: 12 residues. The CDR3 region has the DNA TGCAGTGCAAAGACAGGGGCCACTGAAGCTTTCTTT. Its translation is CSAKTGATEAFF.

This clonotype came up many times. The J gene is TRBJ2-6, the V gene TRBV20-1; 7 nucleotides line up with TRBD1. The germline CDR1 and CDR2 sequences are DFQATT and SNEGSKA (reference sequence). The CDR3 contains 18 residues. V lost 0 bases to trimming and J lost 0 bases; unmatched junction nucleotides: 8. CDR3: CSARDRTGGSSGANVLTF. For the CDR3, the DNA is TGCAGTGCTAGAGACAGGACAGGAGGTTCCTCTGGGGCCAACGTCCTGACTTTC.

The CDR3 coding sequence is TGTGCCAGCAGTTCCCGCTCTACAGGGGTTTACGAGCAGTACTTC. Translating it yields CASSSRSTGVYEQYF. This chain joins TRBV6-5 and TRBJ2-7; 7 bases map to TRBD1. V lost 4 bases to trimming and J lost 4 bases; unmatched junction nucleotides: 10. The CDR3 totals 15 residues. Germline lookup yields CDR1 MNHEY and CDR2 SVGAGI.

This clonotype was counted ten times or more. The gene calls are TRBV7-9 and TRBJ2-2; TRBD1 is a possible D gene (6 bases). Trimming removed 5 bases at V and 1 base at J, with 11 bases between. The CDR3 has 15 residues. Germline loops: CDR1 SEHNR, CDR2 FQNEAQ (reference sequence). The CDR3 DNA reads as TGTGCCAGCAGCCGTGGGGGACAGAACACCGGGGAGCTGTTTTTT. Protein sequence: CASSRGGQNTGELFF. The full variable domain, with the rest looked up from reference TRBV7-9 and TRBJ2-2, is DTGVSQNPRHKITKRGQNVTFRCDPISEHNRLYWYRQTLGQGPEFLTYFQNEAQLEKSRLLSDRFSAERPKGSFSTLEIQRTEQGDSAMYLCASSRGGQNTGELFFGEGSRLTVL.

A single count supports this clonotype. The gene calls are TRBV9 and TRBJ2-1, with D possibly being TRBD2 (6 bases). Trimming pared 6 bases from V and 0 bases from J, leaving 13 bases between. CDR1 and CDR2 (germline): SGDLS, YYNGEE. The CDR3 has 15 residues. The CDR3 reads CASIVSGISYNEQFF. The CDR3 DNA is TGTGCCAGCATCGTTAGCGGAATCTCCTACAATGAGCAGTTCTTC.

This clonotype was observed many times. The genes are TRBV29-1 and TRBJ1-1, with D unresolved. Trimming cost V 6 bases and J 7 bases, with 15 bases left between them. This CDR3 comprises 12 residues. Per the germline V gene, CDR1 is SQVTM and CDR2 is ANQGSEA. The DNA for the CDR3 is TGCAGCGTATTCGGGCAGACAAATGAAGCTTTCTTT. It yields the protein CSVFGQTNEAFF.

This chain joins TRBV18 and TRBJ2-2; D uncertain. Trimming pared 3 bases from V and 8 bases from J, leaving 7 bases between. Germline values: CDR1 KGHSH, CDR2 LQKENI. There are 12 residues in the CDR3. The CDR3 DNA reads as TGTGCCAGCTCACCTAGAAGAGGGGAGCTGTTTTTT. Amino acids: CASSPRRGELFF.

This clonotype was seen many times. The chain combines TRBV20-1 with TRBJ2-3; 10 nucleotides line up with TRBD2. The J segment lost 0 bases and the V segment lost 5 bases, leaving 8 bases of the junction unmatched. This CDR3 is 16 amino acids long. CDR1 is DFQATT, CDR2 SNEGSKA, per germline (reference sequence). The CDR3 spells CSAGGRTSGSTDTQYF. CDR3 DNA sequence: TGCAGTGCTGGAGGACGGACTAGCGGCAGCACAGATACGCAGTATTTT.

This clonotype was observed at least ten times. The genes are TRBV5-1 and TRBJ2-1; 9 nucleotides line up with TRBD1. CDR1 SGHRS and CDR2 YFSETQ come from the germline V gene. The CDR3 runs to 15 residues. The V segment lost 1 base and the J segment 5 bases; nucleotides outside the gene matches: 4. The CDR3 bases are TGCGCCAGCAGCTTGAGTGGGACAGGGCACAATGAGCAGTTCTTC. Its translation is CASSLSGTGHNEQFF.

This clonotype showed up many times. V usage is TRBV2 and J usage is TRBJ2-7; no reliable D call. The CDR3 length is 14 residues. The germline gives CDR1 SNHLY, CDR2 FYNNEI. V was pared by 6 bases and J by 2 bases, with 14 bases between. The CDR3, as DNA: TGTGCCAGCAGAGTCAGGATTGGGCCCTACGAGCAGTACTTC. It translates to CASRVRIGPYEQYF.

This clonotype was observed many times. The chain is built from TRBV11-2 and TRBJ1-1; D is unclear. Germline V lookup: CDR1 SGHAT, CDR2 FQNNGV. The V and J ends lost 3 bases and 1 base respectively, with 6 bases between them. This CDR3 contains 13 residues. CDR3 region: CASSFQQNTEAFF. CDR3 DNA: TGTGCCAGCAGCTTTCAACAGAACACTGAAGCTTTCTTT.

This clonotype was seen repeatedly, ten times or more. V usage is TRBV5-6 and J usage is TRBJ1-2, with no clear D. Germline V CDR1 and CDR2: SGHDT, YYEEEE. CDR3 length equals 13 residues. With 2 bases removed from V and 4 bases from J, the gap between germline ends came to 9 bases. CDR3 in DNA: TGTGCCAGCAGCTTTTCGCAGACCTATGGCTACACCTTC. This gives the protein CASSFSQTYGYTF.

This clonotype showed up many times. This chain connects TRBV5-1 to TRBJ2-1; unclear D gene. V was shortened by 2 bases and J by 8 bases, with 5 bases between the two germline ends. The CDR3 extends over 11 amino acids. Germline CDR1 SGHRS, CDR2 YFSETQ. The CDR3 loop is CASSLDYEQFF. DNA of the CDR3: TGCGCCAGCAGCTTAGACTATGAGCAGTTCTTC.